A selection of T cell receptor beta chains follows, all from one sample in a study of T-cell reconstitution after alpha-beta-depleted transplantation in children. TCRdb redid the calling of the PCR reads with MiXCR, one entry per CDR3 protein. The table has about 110,000 distinct CDR3 sequences, about a tenth seen once. The source was PBMCs from the stem cell graft donor, collected from the stem cell graft. The receptors derive from a human donor who donated a stem cell graft to a child with acute lymphoblastic leukemia. Both conserved end residues are part of each CDR3. D genes are given only for firm matches. Clone size is stated in some rows and not others, as once, few, many or a class when expanded.

>TRBJ2-3|TRBV4-3|many|TRBD2
CASSQVISSGGLSSTDTQYF
TGCGCCAGCAGCCAAGTCATATCGAGCGGGGGACTGTCTAGCACAGATACGCAGTATTTT
>TRBJ2-3|TRBV4-3|many|TRBD2
CASSQDQASGRRADTQYF
TGCGCCAGCAGCCAAGATCAGGCTAGCGGGAGGAGGGCAGATACGCAGTATTTT
>TRBJ2-2|TRBV4-1|few|-
CASSLMTPDVAGELFF
TGCGCCAGCAGCCTCATGACTCCCGATGTCGCCGGGGAGCTGTTTTTT
>TRBJ2-3|TRBV9|many|TRBD2
CASSPRAGGPADTQYF
TGTGCCAGCAGCCCTCGAGCGGGAGGGCCTGCAGATACGCAGTATTTT
>TRBJ2-1|TRBV7-8|many|-
CASSWDSRGNNEQFF
TGTGCCAGCAGCTGGGACAGCCGGGGGAACAATGAGCAGTTCTTC
>TRBJ1-2|TRBV6-1|many|TRBD1
CASREIRTGNDGYTF
TGTGCCAGCAGAGAAATCCGGACAGGGAATGATGGCTACACCTTC
>TRBJ1-6|TRBV20-1|many|-
CSASREGRANSPLHF
TGCAGTGCTTCCCGAGAGGGCAGGGCTAATTCACCCCTCCACTTT
>TRBJ2-4|TRBV7-2|many|-
CASSLDWVGNIQYF
TGTGCCAGCAGCTTAGATTGGGTAGGAAACATTCAGTACTTC
>TRBJ1-2|TRBV3-1|-|-
CASTRVGADRGRHGYTF
TGTGCCAGCACCAGGGTAGGCGCAGACAGAGGGAGGCATGGCTACACCTTC
>TRBJ2-7|TRBV18|-|-
CASSPSRGPSFYEQYF
TGTGCCAGCTCACCTTCTCGAGGGCCCTCTTTCTACGAGCAGTACTTC
>TRBJ2-5|TRBV7-9|many|TRBD1
CASSLEYPGQLQETQYF
TGTGCCAGCAGCTTAGAGTACCCGGGACAGCTACAAGAGACCCAGTACTTC
>TRBJ2-7|TRBV29-1|many|-
CSVEGTVPYEQYF
TGCAGCGTTGAGGGGACGGTGCCCTACGAGCAGTACTTC
>TRBJ2-6|TRBV6-2/TRBV6-3|many|-
CASSYNSGANVLTF
TGTGCCAGCAGTTACAACTCTGGGGCCAACGTCCTGACTTTC
>TRBJ1-2|TRBV12-3/TRBV12-4|many|-
CASSAGDGYTF
TGTGCCAGCAGCGCAGGGGATGGCTACACCTTC
>TRBJ2-1|TRBV4-3|many|-
CASSQVFRENNEQFF
TGCGCCAGCAGCCAAGTCTTCCGGGAGAACAATGAGCAGTTCTTC
>TRBJ1-2|TRBV4-2|many|-
CASSSEVLTNYGYTF
TGTGCCAGCAGCTCAGAGGTTCTTACTAACTATGGCTACACCTTC
>TRBJ1-5|TRBV25-1|many|-
CASSEAGYRQPQHF
TGTGCCAGCAGTGAAGCGGGGTATAGGCAGCCCCAGCATTTT
>TRBJ1-1|TRBV30|-|-
CAWSGTGFLNTEAFF
TGTGCCTGGAGTGGAACAGGGTTTTTGAACACTGAAGCTTTCTTT
>TRBJ1-1|TRBV25-1|many|TRBD1
CASSFLRGGEAFF
TGTGCCAGCAGTTTTCTCAGGGGGGGAGAAGCTTTCTTT
>TRBJ2-1|TRBV5-1|many|-
CASSSGRDRHNEQFF
TGCGCCAGCAGCTCCGGTAGGGACCGACACAATGAGCAGTTCTTC
>TRBJ2-7|TRBV7-9|many|TRBD2
CASSRAGAGDYEQYF
TGTGCCAGCAGCCGGGCCGGGGCGGGGGATTACGAGCAGTACTTC
>TRBJ2-7|TRBV29-1|many|-
CSYLRSGSSYEQYF
TGCAGCTATCTTCGGTCAGGGTCGTCCTACGAGCAGTACTTC
>TRBJ2-3|TRBV2|many|TRBD2
CASGTSDYTDTQYF
TGTGCCAGCGGGACTAGCGATTACACAGATACGCAGTATTTT
>TRBJ2-3|TRBV12-3/TRBV12-4|many|-
CASTPGYTDTQYF
TGTGCCAGCACCCCGGGGTACACAGATACGCAGTATTTT
>TRBJ2-7|TRBV18|many|TRBD1
CASSPARDRVYEQYF
TGTGCCAGCTCACCGGCAAGGGACAGGGTCTACGAGCAGTACTTC
>TRBJ2-3|TRBV4-3|many|TRBD2
CASSQDRSGRVPTDTQYF
TGCGCCAGCAGCCAAGATCGGAGCGGGAGGGTCCCCACAGATACGCAGTATTTT
>TRBJ2-7|TRBV5-1|many|-
CASSLSLQYF
TGCGCCAGCAGCTTGTCCCTGCAGTACTTC
>TRBJ2-3|TRBV7-2|many|-
CASSLGLTRTDTQYF
TGTGCCAGCAGCTTAGGACTCACTCGCACAGATACGCAGTATTTT
>TRBJ1-1|TRBV6-6|many|TRBD1
CASSTGERTEAFF
TGTGCCAGCAGTACAGGGGAGAGGACTGAAGCTTTCTTT
>TRBJ2-7|TRBV5-1|many|TRBD2
CASSLVGGSYEQYF
TGCGCCAGCAGCTTGGTCGGGGGGTCCTACGAGCAGTACTTC
>TRBJ1-2|TRBV5-1|-|TRBD1
CASSPSGGGFAYGYTF
TGCGCCAGCAGCCCCTCAGGGGGAGGGTTCGCCTATGGCTACACCTTC
>TRBJ1-1|TRBV28|many|-
CASSLWRGGRTEAFF
TGTGCCAGCAGTTTATGGCGGGGGGGGCGGACTGAAGCTTTCTTT
>TRBJ2-5|TRBV10-1|many|-
CASSEGGSETQYF
TGCGCCAGCAGTGAAGGAGGGAGTGAGACCCAGTACTTC
>TRBJ2-5|TRBV6-5|many|-
CASSYSQLQETQYF
TGTGCCAGCAGTTACAGCCAGCTCCAAGAGACCCAGTACTTC
>TRBJ2-1|TRBV5-1|-|TRBD2
CASSRSDGGLAGLNEQFF
TGCGCCAGCAGCCGCTCCGACGGAGGACTAGCGGGATTGAATGAGCAGTTCTTC
>TRBJ2-7|TRBV4-3|many|-
CASSPNSGNEQYF
TGCGCCAGCAGCCCTAATTCCGGGAACGAGCAGTACTTC
>TRBJ2-7|TRBV20-1|many|-
CSARDRLGVGSSYEQYF
TGCAGTGCTAGAGATCGGTTAGGGGTAGGGAGTTCCTACGAGCAGTACTTC
>TRBJ2-2|TRBV29-1|many|-
CSAPTPSSGELFF
TGCAGCGCTCCGACACCGTCATCCGGGGAGCTGTTTTTT
>TRBJ2-2|TRBV11-2|many|TRBD2
CASSLDLGSGRSGELFF
TGTGCCAGCAGCTTAGATCTGGGTAGCGGGAGATCCGGGGAGCTGTTTTTT
>TRBJ2-1|TRBV20-1|many|-
CSATSGTGANEQFF
TGCAGTGCTACGAGCGGGACAGGAGCCAATGAGCAGTTCTTC
>TRBJ1-2|TRBV11-2|few|-
CASSEQTGNYGYTF
TGTGCCAGCAGCGAACAAACAGGGAACTATGGCTACACCTTC
>TRBJ2-1|TRBV20-1|many|-
CSARGVGGRNEQFF
TGCAGTGCTAGAGGGGTTGGGGGCAGGAATGAGCAGTTCTTC
>TRBJ1-5|TRBV5-1|-|TRBD1
CASSHADRGWLASVQPQHF
TGCGCCAGCAGCCACGCTGACAGGGGATGGCTGGCATCGGTTCAGCCCCAGCATTTT
>TRBJ2-7|TRBV12-3/TRBV12-4|many|-
CASSPGPNYEQYF
TGTGCCAGCAGCCCGGGACCGAACTACGAGCAGTACTTC
>TRBJ2-1|TRBV12-3/TRBV12-4|many|TRBD2
CASSLSLTSGNEQFF
TGTGCCAGCAGTTTATCGCTGACTAGCGGGAATGAGCAGTTCTTC
>TRBJ2-1|TRBV6-5|many|-
CASSYRPTNEQFF
TGTGCCAGCAGTTACAGGCCCACCAATGAGCAGTTCTTC
>TRBJ2-5|TRBV12-3/TRBV12-4|many|TRBD1
CASSLGPGQGIETQYF
TGTGCCAGCAGTTTAGGTCCGGGACAGGGAATAGAGACCCAGTACTTC
>TRBJ2-5|TRBV6-1|many|TRBD1
CASSPRTGVGETQYF
TGTGCCAGCAGTCCCCGAACAGGGGTAGGAGAGACCCAGTACTTC
>TRBJ2-7|TRBV7-2|many|-
CASSLAGVVSYEQYF
TGTGCCAGCAGCTTAGCGGGGGTAGTGTCCTACGAGCAGTACTTC
>TRBJ1-6|TRBV5-1|many|-
CASSLNQADNSPLHF
TGCGCCAGCAGCTTGAATCAGGCCGATAATTCACCCCTCCACTTT
>TRBJ1-5|TRBV20-1|many|-
CSARDRTDYSNQPQHF
TGCAGTGCTAGAGATCGTACGGACTATAGCAATCAGCCCCAGCATTTT
>TRBJ2-2|TRBV14|many|-
CASSQQALGELFF
TGTGCCAGCAGCCAACAGGCTCTCGGGGAGCTGTTTTTT
>TRBJ2-1|TRBV27|many|TRBD2
CASYNRGLAGWDEQFF
TGTGCCAGCTACAACAGGGGACTAGCGGGATGGGATGAGCAGTTCTTC